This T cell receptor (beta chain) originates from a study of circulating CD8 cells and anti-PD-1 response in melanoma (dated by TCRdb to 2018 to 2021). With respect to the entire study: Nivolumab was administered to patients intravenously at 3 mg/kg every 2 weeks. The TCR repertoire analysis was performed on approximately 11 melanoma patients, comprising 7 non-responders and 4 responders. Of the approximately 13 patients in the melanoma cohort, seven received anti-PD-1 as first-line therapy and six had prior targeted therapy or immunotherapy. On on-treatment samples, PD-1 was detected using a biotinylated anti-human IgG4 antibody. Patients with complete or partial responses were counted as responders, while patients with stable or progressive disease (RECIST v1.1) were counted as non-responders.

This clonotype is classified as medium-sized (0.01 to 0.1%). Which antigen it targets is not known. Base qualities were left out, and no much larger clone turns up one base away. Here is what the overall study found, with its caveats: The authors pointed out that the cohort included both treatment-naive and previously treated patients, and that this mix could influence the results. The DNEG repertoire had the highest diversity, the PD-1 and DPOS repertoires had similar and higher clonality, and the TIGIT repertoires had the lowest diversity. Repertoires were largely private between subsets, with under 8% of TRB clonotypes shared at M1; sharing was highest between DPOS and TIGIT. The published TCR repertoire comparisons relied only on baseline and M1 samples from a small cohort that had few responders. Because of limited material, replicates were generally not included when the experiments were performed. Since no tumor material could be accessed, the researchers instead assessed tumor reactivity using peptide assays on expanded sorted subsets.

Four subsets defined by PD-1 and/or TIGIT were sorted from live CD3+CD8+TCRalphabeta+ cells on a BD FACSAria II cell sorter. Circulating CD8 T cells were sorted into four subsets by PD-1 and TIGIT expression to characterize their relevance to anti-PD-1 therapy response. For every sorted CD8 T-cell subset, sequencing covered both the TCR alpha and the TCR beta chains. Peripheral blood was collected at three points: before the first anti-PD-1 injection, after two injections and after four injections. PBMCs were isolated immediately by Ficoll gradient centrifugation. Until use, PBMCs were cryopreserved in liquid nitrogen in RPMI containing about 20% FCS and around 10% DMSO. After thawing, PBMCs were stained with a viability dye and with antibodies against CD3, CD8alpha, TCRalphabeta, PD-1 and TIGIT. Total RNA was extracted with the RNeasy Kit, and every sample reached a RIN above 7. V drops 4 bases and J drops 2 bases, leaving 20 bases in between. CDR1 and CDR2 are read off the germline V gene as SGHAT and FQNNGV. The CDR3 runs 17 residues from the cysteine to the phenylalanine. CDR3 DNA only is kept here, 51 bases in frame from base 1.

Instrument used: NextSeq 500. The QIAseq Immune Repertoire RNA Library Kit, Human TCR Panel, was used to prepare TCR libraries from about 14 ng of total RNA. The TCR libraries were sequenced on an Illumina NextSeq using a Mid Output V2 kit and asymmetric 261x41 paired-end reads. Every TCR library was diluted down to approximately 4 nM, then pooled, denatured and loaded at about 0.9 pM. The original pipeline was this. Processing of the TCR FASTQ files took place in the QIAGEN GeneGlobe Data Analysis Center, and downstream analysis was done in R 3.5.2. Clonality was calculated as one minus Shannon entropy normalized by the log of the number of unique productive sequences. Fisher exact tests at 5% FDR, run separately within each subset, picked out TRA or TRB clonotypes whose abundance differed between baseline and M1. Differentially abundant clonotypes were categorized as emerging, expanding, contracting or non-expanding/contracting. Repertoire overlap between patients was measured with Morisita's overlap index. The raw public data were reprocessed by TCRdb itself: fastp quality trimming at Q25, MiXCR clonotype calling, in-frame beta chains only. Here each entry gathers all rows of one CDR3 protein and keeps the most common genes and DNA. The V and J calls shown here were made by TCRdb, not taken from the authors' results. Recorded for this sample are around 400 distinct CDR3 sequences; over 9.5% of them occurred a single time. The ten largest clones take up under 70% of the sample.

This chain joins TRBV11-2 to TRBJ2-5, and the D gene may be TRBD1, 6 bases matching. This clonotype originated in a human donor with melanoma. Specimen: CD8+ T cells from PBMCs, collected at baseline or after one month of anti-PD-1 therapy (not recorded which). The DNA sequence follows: TGTGCCAGCAGCTCACAGGGTCAGGGAATCGGGCAAGAGACCCAGTACTTC. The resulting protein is CASSSQGQGIGQETQYF.